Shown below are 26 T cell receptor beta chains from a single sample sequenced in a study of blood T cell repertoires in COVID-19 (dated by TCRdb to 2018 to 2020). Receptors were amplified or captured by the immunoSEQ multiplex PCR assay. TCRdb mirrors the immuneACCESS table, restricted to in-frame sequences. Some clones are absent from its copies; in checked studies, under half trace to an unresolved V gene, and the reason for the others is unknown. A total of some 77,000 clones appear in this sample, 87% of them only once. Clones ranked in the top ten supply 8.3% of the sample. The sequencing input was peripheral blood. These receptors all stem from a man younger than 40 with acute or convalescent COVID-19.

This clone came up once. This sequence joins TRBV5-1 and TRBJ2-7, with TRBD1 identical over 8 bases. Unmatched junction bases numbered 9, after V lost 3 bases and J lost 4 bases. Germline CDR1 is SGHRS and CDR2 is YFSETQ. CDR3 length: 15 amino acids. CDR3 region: CASSSNRGIQYEQYF. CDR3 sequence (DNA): TGCGCCAGCAGCTCGAACAGGGGGATCCAGTACGAGCAGTACTTC.

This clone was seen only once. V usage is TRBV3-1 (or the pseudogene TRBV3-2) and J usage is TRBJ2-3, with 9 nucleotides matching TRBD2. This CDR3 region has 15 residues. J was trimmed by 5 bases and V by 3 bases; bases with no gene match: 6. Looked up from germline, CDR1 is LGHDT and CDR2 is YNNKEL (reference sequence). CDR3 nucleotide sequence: TGTGCCAGCAGCCACATAGCGGGAGAAAAAGATACGCAGTATTTT. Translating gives CASSHIAGEKDTQYF.

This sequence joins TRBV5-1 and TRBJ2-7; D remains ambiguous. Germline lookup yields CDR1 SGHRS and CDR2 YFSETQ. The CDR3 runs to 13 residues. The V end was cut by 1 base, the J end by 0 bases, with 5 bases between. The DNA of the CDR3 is TGCGCCAGCAGCTTGCCGTACTCCTACGAGCAGTACTTC. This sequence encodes CASSLPYSYEQYF.

This CDR3 reads CASSLGLPDTEAFF. The CDR3 DNA reads TGCGCCAGCAGCTTGGGACTTCCGGACACTGAAGCTTTCTTT. The chain couples TRBV5-1 to TRBJ1-1; D is ambiguous. Germline CDR1 SGHRS, CDR2 YFSETQ. The length of the CDR3 is 14 residues. Trimming took off 0 bases at V and 3 bases at J, with 9 bases between the two ends.

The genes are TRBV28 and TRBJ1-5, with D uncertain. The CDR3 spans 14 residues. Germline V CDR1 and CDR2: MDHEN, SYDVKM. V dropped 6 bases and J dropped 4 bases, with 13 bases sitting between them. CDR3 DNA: TGTGCCAGCAGGACCCCCGGGAGAAATCAGCCCCAGCATTTT. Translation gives CASRTPGRNQPQHF.

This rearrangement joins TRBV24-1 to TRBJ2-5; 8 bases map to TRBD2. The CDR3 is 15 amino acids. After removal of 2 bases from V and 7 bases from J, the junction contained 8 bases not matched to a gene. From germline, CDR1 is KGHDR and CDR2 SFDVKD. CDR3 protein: CATSDSQRERATQYF. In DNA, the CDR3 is TGTGCCACCAGTGATTCTCAGCGGGAGAGGGCGACCCAGTACTTC.

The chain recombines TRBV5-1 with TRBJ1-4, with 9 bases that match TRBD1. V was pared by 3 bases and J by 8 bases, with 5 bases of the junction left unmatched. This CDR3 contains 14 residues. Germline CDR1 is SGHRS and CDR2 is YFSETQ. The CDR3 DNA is TGCGCCAGCAGCTCCGGGACAGGGAACGAAAAACTGTTTTTT. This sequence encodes CASSSGTGNEKLFF.

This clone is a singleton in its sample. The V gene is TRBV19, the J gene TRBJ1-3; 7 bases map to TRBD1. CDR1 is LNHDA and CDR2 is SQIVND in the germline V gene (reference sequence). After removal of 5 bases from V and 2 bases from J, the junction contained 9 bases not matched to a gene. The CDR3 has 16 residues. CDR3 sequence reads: CASSPRQGIAGNTIYF. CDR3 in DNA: TGTGCCAGTAGTCCCCGACAGGGAATCGCTGGAAACACCATATATTTT.

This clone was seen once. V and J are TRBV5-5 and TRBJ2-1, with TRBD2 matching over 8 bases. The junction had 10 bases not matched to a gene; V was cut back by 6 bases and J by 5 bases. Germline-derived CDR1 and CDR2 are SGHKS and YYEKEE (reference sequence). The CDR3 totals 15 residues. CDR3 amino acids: CASITSLAANNEQFF. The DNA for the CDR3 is TGTGCCAGCATCACTTCACTAGCGGCTAACAATGAGCAGTTCTTC.

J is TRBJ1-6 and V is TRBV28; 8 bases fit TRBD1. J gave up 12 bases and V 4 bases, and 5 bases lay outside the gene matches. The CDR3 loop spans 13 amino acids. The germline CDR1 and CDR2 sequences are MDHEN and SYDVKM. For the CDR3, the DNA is TGTGCCAGCAGTTCGGACAGGGTACGACCCCTCCACTTT. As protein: CASSSDRVRPLHF.

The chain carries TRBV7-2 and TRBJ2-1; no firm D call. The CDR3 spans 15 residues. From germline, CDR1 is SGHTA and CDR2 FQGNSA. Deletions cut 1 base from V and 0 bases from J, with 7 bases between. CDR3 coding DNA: TGTGCCAGCAGCTTAGGGGCGAGCTCCTACAATGAGCAGTTCTTC. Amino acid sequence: CASSLGASSYNEQFF. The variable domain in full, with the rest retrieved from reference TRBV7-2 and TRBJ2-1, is GAGVSQSPSNKVTEKGKDVELRCDPISGHTALYWYRQSLGQGLEFLIYFQGNSAPDKSGLPSDRFSAERTGGSVSTLTIQRTQQEDSAVYLCASSLGASSYNEQFFGPGTRLTVL.

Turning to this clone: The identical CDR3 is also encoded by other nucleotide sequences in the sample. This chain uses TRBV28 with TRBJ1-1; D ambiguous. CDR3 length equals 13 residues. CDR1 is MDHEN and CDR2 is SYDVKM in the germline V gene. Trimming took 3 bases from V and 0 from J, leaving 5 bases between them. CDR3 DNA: TGTGCCAGCAGTTTGTCCTTGAACACTGAAGCTTTCTTT. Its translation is CASSLSLNTEAFF.

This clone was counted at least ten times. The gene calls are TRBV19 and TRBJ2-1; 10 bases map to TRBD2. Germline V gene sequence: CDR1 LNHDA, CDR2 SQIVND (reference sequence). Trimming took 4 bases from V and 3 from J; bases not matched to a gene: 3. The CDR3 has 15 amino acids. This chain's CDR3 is CASSTLAGDYNEQFF. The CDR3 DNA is TGTGCCAGTAGTACCCTAGCGGGAGACTACAATGAGCAGTTCTTC.

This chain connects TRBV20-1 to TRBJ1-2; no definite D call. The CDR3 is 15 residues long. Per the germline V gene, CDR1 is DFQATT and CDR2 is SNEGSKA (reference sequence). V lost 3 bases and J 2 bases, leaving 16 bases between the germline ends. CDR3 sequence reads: CSASTSEAKNYGYTF. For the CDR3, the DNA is TGCAGTGCTAGTACGTCGGAGGCGAAAAACTATGGCTACACCTTC.

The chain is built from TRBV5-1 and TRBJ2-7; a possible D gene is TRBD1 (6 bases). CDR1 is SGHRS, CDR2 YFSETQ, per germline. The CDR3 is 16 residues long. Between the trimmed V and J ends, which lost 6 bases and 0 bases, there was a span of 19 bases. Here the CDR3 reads CASKKGGQQGSYEQYF. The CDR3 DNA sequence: TGCGCCAGCAAAAAAGGAGGACAGCAGGGCTCCTACGAGCAGTACTTC.

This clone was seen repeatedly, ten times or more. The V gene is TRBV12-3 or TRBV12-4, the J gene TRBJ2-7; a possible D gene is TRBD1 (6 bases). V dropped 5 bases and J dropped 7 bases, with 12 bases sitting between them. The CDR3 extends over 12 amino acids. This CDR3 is CASSKQGGEQYF. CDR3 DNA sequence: TGTGCCAGCAGTAAACAGGGCGGTGAGCAGTACTTC.

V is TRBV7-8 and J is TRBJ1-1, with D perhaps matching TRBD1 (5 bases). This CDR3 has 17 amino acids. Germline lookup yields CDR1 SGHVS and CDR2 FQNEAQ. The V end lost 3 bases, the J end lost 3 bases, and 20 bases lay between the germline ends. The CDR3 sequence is CASSFTGSPTSYTEAFF. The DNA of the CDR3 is TGTGCCAGCAGCTTTACAGGTTCCCCCACATCGTACACTGAAGCTTTCTTT.

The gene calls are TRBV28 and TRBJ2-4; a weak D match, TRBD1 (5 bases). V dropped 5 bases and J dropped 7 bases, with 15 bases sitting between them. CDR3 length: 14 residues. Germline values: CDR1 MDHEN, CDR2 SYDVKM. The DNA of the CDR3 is TGTGCCAGCAGTCCGCCCACAAGGGGTAACATTCAGTACTTC. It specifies CASSPPTRGNIQYF. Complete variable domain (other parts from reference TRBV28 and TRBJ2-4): DVKVTQSSRYLVKRTGEKVFLECVQDMDHENMFWYRQDPGLGLRLIYFSYDVKMKEKGDIPEGYSVSREKKERFSLILESASTNQTSMYLCASSPPTRGNIQYFGAGTRLSVL.

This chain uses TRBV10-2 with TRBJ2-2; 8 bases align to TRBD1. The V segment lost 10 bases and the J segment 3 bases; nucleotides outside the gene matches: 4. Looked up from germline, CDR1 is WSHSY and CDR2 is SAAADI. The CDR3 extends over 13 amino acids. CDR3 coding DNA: TGCGCCACCCCGACAGGGGACACCGGGGAGCTGTTTTTT. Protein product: CATPTGDTGELFF.

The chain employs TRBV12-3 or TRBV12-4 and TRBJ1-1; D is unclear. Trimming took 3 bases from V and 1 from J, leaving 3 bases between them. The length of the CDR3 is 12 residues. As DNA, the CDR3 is TGTGCCAGCAGTTTCGGGAACACTGAAGCTTTCTTT. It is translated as CASSFGNTEAFF.

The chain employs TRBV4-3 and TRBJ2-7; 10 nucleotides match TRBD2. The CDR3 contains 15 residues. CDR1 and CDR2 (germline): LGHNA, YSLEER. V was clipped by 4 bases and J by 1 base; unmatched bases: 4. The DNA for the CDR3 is TGCGCCAGCAGCCCAGGACTAGCGGAGTCCTACGAGCAGTACTTC. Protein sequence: CASSPGLAESYEQYF.

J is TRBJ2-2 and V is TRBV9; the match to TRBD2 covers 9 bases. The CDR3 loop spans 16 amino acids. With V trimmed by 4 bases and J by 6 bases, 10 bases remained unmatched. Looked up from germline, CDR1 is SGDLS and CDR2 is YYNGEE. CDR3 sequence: CASSLSGTSIPGELFF. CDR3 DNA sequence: TGTGCCAGCAGCCTCTCCGGGACTAGCATTCCCGGGGAGCTGTTTTTT.

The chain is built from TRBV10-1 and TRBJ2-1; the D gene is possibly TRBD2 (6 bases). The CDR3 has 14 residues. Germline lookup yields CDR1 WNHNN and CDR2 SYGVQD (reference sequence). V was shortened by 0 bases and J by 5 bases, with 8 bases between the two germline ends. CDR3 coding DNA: TGCGCCAGCAGTGAGTCGGGAGGAAACAATGAGCAGTTCTTC. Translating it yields CASSESGGNNEQFF.

The CDR3 nucleotides read TGCGCCAGCAGCCAAGTGAGTGCTCCCTACGAGCAGTACTTC. Protein: CASSQVSAPYEQYF. The chain is built from TRBV4-1 and TRBJ2-7; D gene uncertain. The CDR3 covers 14 residues. The germline CDR1 and CDR2 sequences are MGHRA and YSYEKL. Deletions cut 1 base from V and 2 bases from J, with 9 bases between.

Here the CDR3 DNA reads TGTGCCAGCAGGCCAACTAGCGGGAGTTCCCACGAGCAGTACTTC. Translating gives CASRPTSGSSHEQYF. The chain is built from TRBV2 and TRBJ2-7; 11 bases fit TRBD2. The trim removed 6 bases at V and 5 bases at J, leaving 9 bases unmatched. This CDR3 has 15 residues. Germline V CDR1 and CDR2: SNHLY, FYNNEI.

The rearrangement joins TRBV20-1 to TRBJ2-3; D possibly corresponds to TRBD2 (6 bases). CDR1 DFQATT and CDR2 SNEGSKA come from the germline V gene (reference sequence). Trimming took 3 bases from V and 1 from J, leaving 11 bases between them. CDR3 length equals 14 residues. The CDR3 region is CSASRREGTDTQYF. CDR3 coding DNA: TGCAGTGCTAGTAGGAGGGAAGGCACAGATACGCAGTATTTT.